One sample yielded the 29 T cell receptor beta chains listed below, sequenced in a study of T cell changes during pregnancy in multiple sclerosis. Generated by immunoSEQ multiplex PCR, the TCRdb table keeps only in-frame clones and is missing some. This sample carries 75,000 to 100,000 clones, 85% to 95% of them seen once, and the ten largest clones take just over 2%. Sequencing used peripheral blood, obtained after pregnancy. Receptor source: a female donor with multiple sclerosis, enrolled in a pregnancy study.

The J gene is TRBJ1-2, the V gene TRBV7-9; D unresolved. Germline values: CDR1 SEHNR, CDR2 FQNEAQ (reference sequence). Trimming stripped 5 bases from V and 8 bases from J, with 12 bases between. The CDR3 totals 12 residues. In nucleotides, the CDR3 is TGTGCCAGCAGCGAGAGAGGAGGCGGCTACACCTTC. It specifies CASSERGGGYTF.

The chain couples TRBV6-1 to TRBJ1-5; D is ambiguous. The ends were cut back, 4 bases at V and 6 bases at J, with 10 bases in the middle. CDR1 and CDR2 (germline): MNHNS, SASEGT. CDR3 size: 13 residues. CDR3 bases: TGTGCCAGCAGTGGGACTACCGGTCAGCCCCAGCATTTT. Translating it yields CASSGTTGQPQHF.

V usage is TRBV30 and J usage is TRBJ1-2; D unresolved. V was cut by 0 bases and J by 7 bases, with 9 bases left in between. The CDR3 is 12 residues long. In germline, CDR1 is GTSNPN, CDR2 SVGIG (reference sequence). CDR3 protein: CAWSVSPGGYTF. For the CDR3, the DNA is TGTGCCTGGAGTGTATCCCCGGGTGGCTACACCTTC. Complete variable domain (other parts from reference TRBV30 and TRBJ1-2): SQTIHQWPATLVQPVGSPLSLECTVEGTSNPNLYWYRQAAGRGLQLLFYSVGIGQISSEVPQNLSASRPQDRQFILSSKKLLLSDSGFYLCAWSVSPGGYTFGSGTRLTVV.

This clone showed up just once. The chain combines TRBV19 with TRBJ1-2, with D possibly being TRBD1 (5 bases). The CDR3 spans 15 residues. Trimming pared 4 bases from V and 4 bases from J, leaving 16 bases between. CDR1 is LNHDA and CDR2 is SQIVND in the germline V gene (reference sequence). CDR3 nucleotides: TGTGCCAGTAGTAAGCAGGGACTAGATGCCTATGGCTACACCTTC. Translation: CASSKQGLDAYGYTF.

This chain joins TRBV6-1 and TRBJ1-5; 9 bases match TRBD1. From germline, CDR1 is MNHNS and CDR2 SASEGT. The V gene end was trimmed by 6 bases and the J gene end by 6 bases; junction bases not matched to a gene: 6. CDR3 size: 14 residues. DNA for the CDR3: TGTGCCAGCAGCACAGGGGGCCTAGGTCAGCCCCAGCATTTT. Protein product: CASSTGGLGQPQHF.

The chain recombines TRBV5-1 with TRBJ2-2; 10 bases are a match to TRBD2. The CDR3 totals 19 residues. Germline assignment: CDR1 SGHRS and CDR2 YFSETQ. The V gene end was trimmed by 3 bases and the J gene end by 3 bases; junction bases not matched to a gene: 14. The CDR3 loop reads CASSSQSSGGRVDTGELFF. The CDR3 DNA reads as TGCGCCAGCAGCTCCCAATCTAGCGGGGGACGGGTCGACACCGGGGAGCTGTTTTTT.

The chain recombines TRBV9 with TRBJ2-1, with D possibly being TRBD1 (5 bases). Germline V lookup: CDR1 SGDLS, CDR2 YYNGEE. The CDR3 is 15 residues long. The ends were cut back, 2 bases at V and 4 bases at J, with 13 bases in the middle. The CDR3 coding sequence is TGTGCCAGCAGCGTTCAGGGATTGGTGTACAATGAGCAGTTCTTC. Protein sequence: CASSVQGLVYNEQFF.

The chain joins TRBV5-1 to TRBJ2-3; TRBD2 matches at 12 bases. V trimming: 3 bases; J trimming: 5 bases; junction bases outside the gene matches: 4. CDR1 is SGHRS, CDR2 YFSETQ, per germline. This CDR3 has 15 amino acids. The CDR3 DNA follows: TGCGCCAGCAGCTACGGACTAGCGGGGATAGATACGCAGTATTTT. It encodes CASSYGLAGIDTQYF.

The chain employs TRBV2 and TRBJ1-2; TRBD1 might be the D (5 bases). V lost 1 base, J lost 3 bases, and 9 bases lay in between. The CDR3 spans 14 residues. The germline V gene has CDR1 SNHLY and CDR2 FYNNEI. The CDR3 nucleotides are TGTGCCAGCAGTGAAGAGGGGCGCGACTATGGCTACACCTTC. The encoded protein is CASSEEGRDYGYTF.

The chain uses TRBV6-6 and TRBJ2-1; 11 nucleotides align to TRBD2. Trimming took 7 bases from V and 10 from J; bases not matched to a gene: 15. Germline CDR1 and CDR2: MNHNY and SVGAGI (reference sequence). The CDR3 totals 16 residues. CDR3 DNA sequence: TGTGCCAGCATCTTCGACGGGACTAGCGGTCCGAGAGAGCAGTTCTTC. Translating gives CASIFDGTSGPREQFF.

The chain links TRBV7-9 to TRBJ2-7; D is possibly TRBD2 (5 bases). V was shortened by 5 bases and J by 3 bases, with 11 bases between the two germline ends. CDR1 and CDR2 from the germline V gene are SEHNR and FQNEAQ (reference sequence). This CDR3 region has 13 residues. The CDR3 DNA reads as TGTGCCAGCAGCCCAATAGCGAGCTACGAGCAGTACTTC. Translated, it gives CASSPIASYEQYF.

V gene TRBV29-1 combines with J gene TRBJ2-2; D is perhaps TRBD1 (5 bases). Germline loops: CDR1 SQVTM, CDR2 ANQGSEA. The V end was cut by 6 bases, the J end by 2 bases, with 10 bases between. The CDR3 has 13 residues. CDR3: CSVRTTNTGELFF. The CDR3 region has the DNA TGCAGCGTAAGGACAACTAACACCGGGGAGCTGTTTTTT.

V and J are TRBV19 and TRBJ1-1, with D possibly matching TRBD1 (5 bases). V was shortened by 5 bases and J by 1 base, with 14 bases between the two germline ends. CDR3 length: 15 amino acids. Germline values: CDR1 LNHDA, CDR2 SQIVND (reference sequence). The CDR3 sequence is CASSALPGKNTEAFF. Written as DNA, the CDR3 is TGTGCCAGTAGTGCCCTCCCAGGGAAGAACACTGAAGCTTTCTTT.

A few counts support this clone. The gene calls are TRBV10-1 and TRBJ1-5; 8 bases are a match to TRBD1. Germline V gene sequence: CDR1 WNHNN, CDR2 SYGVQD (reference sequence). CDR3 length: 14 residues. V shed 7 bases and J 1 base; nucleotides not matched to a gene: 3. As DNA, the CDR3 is TGCGCCAGCACCAGACAGGGGAGCAATCAGCCCCAGCATTTT. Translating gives CASTRQGSNQPQHF.

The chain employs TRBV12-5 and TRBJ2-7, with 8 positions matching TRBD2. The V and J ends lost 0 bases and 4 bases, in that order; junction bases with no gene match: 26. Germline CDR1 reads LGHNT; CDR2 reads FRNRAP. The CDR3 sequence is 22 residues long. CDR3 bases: TGTGCTAGTGGTTTGGTCCTTACGCATGTCCTCGTTAGCGGGGTGGATAGGTACGAGCAGTACTTC. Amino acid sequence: CASGLVLTHVLVSGVDRYEQYF.

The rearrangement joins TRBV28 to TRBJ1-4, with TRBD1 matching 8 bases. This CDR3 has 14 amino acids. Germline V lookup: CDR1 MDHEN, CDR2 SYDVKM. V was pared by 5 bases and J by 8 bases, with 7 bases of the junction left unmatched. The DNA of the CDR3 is TGTGCCAGCAGTGAGACAGGGGTTCGCGAAAAACTGTTTTTT. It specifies CASSETGVREKLFF.

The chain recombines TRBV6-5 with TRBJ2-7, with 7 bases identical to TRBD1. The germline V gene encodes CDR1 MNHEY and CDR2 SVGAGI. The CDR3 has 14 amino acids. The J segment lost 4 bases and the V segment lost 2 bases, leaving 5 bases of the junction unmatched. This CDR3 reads CASSYGQGVYEQYF. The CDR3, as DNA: TGTGCCAGCAGTTACGGCCAGGGGGTTTACGAGCAGTACTTC.

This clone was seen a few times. The CDR3 loop is CASSLGSGTITVTDTQYF. CDR3 sequence (DNA): TGCGCCAGCAGCTTGGGTAGTGGTACCATAACCGTCACAGATACGCAGTATTTT. The gene calls are TRBV5-1 and TRBJ2-3; D ambiguous. Germline loops: CDR1 SGHRS, CDR2 YFSETQ. The V end lost 0 bases, the J end lost 2 bases, and 19 bases lay between the germline ends. CDR3 length: 18 residues.

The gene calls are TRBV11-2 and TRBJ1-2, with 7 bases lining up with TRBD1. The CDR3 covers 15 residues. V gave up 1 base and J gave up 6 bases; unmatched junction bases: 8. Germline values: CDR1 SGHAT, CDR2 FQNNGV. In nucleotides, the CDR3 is TGTGCCAGCAGCTTAGGTGGAACAGGGGTAGATGGCTACACCTTC. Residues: CASSLGGTGVDGYTF. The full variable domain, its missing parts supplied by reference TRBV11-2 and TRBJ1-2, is EAGVAQSPRYKIIEKRQSVAFWCNPISGHATLYWYQQILGQGPKLLIQFQNNGVVDDSQLPKDRFSAERLKGVDSTLKIQPAKLEDSAVYLCASSLGGTGVDGYTFGSGTRLTVV.

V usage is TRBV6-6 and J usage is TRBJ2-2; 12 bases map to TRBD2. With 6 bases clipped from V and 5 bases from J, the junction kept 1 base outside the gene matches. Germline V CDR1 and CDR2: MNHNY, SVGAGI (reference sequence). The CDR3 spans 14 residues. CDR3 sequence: CASRTSGGTGELFF. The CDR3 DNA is TGTGCCAGCAGGACTAGCGGGGGTACCGGGGAGCTGTTTTTT.

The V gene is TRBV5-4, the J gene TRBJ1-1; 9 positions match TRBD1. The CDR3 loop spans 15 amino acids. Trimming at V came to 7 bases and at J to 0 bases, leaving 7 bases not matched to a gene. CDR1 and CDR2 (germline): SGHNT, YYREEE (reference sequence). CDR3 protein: CASGWTGDMNTEAFF. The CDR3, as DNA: TGTGCCAGCGGCTGGACAGGGGACATGAACACTGAAGCTTTCTTT.

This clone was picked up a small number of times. The CDR3 DNA is TGTGCCAGTAGTATAGCGGGGTTAGGCAATGAGCAGTTCTTC. Residues: CASSIAGLGNEQFF. The J gene is TRBJ2-1, the V gene TRBV19; D possibly corresponds to TRBD2 (5 bases). CDR1 and CDR2 from the germline V gene are LNHDA and SQIVND (reference sequence). With 1 base removed from V and 6 bases from J, the gap between germline ends came to 10 bases. The CDR3 spans 14 residues.

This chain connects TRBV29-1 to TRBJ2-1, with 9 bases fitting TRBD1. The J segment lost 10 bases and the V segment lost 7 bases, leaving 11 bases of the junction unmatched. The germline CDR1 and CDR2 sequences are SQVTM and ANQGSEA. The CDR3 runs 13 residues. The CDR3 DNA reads TGCAGCGGGCAGAGGGGACAGGGTTTGGAGCAGTTCTTC. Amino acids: CSGQRGQGLEQFF.

CDR3 bases: TGTGCCAGCAGTTTATCCGGTCTCCCCTACAATGAGCAGTTCTTC. Its translation is CASSLSGLPYNEQFF. The chain carries TRBV28 and TRBJ2-1; no firm D call. The V gene lost 1 base and the J gene lost 2 bases, with 9 bases spanning the gap. CDR1 is MDHEN, CDR2 SYDVKM, per germline. CDR3 length: 15 residues.

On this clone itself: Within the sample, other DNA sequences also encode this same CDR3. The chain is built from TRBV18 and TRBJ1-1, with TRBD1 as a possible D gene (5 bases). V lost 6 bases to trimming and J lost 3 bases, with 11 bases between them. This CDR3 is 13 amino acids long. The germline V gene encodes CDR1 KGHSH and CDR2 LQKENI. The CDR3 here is CASSTGGDTEAFF. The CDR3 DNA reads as TGTGCCAGCTCCACAGGAGGGGACACTGAAGCTTTCTTT.

Here the CDR3 reads CASSHRDNQPQHF. CDR3 DNA: TGTGCCAGCAGCCACAGGGACAATCAGCCCCAGCATTTT. The V gene is TRBV7-9, the J gene TRBJ1-5; D may be TRBD1 (6 bases). Germline V gives CDR1 SEHNR, CDR2 FQNEAQ (reference sequence). V was trimmed by 5 bases and J by 3 bases, leaving 8 bases between them. CDR3 length equals 13 residues. The full variable domain, completed using reference TRBV7-9 and TRBJ1-5, is DTGVSQNPRHKITKRGQNVTFRCDPISEHNRLYWYRQTLGQGPEFLTYFQNEAQLEKSRLLSDRFSAERPKGSFSTLEIQRTEQGDSAMYLCASSHRDNQPQHFGDGTRLSIL.

CDR3 loop: CASRGGLTQETQYF. CDR3 nucleotide sequence: TGTGCCAGCAGGGGGGGACTGACCCAAGAGACCCAGTACTTC. This rearrangement joins TRBV2 to TRBJ2-5, with D perhaps matching TRBD2 (6 bases). With 6 bases removed from V and 1 base from J, the gap between germline ends came to 12 bases. This CDR3 is built from 14 residues. Germline CDR1 reads SNHLY; CDR2 reads FYNNEI.

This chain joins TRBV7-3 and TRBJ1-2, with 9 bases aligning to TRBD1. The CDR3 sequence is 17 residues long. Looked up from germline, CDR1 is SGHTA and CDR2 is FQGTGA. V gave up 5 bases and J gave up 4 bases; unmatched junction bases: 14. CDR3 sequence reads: CASSPETGTGRFYGYTF. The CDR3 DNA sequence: TGTGCCAGCAGCCCTGAGACGGGGACAGGGAGATTCTATGGCTACACCTTC.

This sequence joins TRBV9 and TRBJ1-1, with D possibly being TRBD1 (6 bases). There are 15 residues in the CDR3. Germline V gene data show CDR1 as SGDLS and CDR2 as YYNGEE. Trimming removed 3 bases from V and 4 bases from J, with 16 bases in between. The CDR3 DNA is TGTGCCAGCAGCGCGCAAACAGGGATGAGCACTGAAGCTTTCTTT. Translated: CASSAQTGMSTEAFF.